This T cell receptor beta chain appears in the sequencing data of a study of cytomegalovirus exposure and HLA in healthy donors. Here immunoSEQ multiplex PCR was the method, and the copy in TCRdb shows in-frame clones only, minus some. The repertoire holds approximately 180,000 clones, with around 87% as singletons. The sequencing input was PBMCs. The sequence derives from a woman aged 30 to 39 in good health and CMV-seronegative.

CDR3 amino acids: CASSLGGSYTEAFF. CDR3 nucleotide sequence: TGCGCCAGCAGCTTGGGGGGCTCGTACACTGAAGCTTTCTTT. The rearrangement joins TRBV5-1 to TRBJ1-1; D might be TRBD1 (5 bases). The germline CDR1 and CDR2 sequences are SGHRS and YFSETQ. This CDR3 contains 14 residues. V was trimmed by 0 bases and J by 3 bases, leaving 9 bases between them.